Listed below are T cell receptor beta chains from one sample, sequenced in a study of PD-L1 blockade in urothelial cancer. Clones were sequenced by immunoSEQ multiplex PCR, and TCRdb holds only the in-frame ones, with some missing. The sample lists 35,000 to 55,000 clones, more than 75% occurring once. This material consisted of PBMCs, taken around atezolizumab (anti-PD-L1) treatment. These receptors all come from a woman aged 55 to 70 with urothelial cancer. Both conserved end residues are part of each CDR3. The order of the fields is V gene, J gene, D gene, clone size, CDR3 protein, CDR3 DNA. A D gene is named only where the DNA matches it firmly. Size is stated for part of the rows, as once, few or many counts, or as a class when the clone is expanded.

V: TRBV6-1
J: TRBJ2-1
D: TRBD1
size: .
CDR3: CASSRTGGAANEQFF
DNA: TGTGCCAGCAGTCGCACAGGGGGCGCAGCCAATGAGCAGTTCTTC

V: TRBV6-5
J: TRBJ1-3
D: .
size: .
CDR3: CASRTAGLKNTIYF
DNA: TGTGCCAGCAGAACCGCAGGGCTGAAAAACACCATATATTTT

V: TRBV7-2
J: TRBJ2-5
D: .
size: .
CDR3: CASSQSGTWEETQYF
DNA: TGTGCCAGCAGCCAATCCGGGACATGGGAAGAGACCCAGTACTTC

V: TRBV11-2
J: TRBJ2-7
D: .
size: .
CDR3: CASSLFGQWTYEQYF
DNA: TGTGCCAGCAGCTTATTTGGACAGTGGACCTACGAGCAGTACTTC

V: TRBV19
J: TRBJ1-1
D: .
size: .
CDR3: CASSMVAGGPGEAFF
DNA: TGTGCCAGTAGTATGGTAGCTGGAGGGCCGGGGGAAGCTTTCTTT

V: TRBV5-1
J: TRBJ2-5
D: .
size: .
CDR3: CASSFLDSQGETQYF
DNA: TGCGCCAGCAGCTTTCTCGACAGCCAAGGGGAGACCCAGTACTTC

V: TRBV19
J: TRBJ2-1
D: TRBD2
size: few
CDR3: CASTQAGLGGYNEQFF
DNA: TGTGCCAGTACCCAAGCCGGGCTGGGGGGGTACAATGAGCAGTTCTTC

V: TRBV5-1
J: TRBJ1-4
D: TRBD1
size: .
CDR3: CASSNPQGGEKLFF
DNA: TGCGCCAGCAGCAATCCCCAGGGGGGCGAAAAACTGTTTTTT

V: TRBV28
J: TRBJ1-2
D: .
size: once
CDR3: CASSQGLNYGYTF
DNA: TGTGCCAGCAGTCAAGGACTGAACTATGGCTACACCTTC

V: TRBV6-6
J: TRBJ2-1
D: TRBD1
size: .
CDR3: CASSYLPGQGTDEQFF
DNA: TGTGCCAGCAGTTACCTTCCGGGACAGGGGACGGATGAGCAGTTCTTC

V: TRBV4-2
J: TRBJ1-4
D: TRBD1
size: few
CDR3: CASSGGTANEKLFF
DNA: TGTGCCAGCAGCGGAGGGACAGCGAATGAAAAACTGTTTTTT

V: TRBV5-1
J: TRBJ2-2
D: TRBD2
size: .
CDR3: CASSLELAGDPGELFF
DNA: TGCGCCAGCAGCTTGGAACTAGCGGGAGACCCCGGGGAGCTGTTTTTT

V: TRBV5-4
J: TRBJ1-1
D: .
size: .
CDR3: CASRAPGQNTEAFF
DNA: TGTGCCAGCAGGGCGCCGGGACAGAACACTGAAGCTTTCTTT

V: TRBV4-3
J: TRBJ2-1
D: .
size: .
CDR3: CASSLTRSYNEQFF
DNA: TGCGCCAGCAGCCTAACCCGGAGTTACAATGAGCAGTTCTTC

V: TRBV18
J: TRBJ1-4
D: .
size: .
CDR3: CASSPPYLGGEKLFF
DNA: TGTGCCAGCTCACCACCGTACCTCGGGGGTGAAAAACTGTTTTTT

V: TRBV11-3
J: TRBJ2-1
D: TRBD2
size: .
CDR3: CASSFASGEQFF
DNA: TGTGCCAGCAGCTTCGCTAGCGGTGAGCAGTTCTTC

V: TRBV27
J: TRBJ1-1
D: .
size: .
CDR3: CASRTWRGEAFF
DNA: TGTGCCAGCAGAACTTGGAGGGGTGAAGCTTTCTTT

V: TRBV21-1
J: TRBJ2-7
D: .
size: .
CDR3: CASSKVVGLAVSSYEQYF
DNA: TGTGCCAGCAGCAAAGTGGTCGGGCTAGCGGTTAGCTCCTACGAGCAGTACTTC

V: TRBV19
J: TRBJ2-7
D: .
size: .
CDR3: CASSALRGSAGYEQYF
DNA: TGTGCCAGTAGCGCTTTGCGAGGGTCGGCAGGATACGAGCAGTACTTC

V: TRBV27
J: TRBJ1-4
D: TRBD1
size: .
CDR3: CASSPRTGEKLFF
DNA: TGTGCCAGCAGTCCCCGGACAGGAGAAAAACTGTTTTTT

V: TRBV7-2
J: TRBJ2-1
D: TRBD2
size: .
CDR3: CASSPKLAAAYNEQFF
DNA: TGTGCCAGCAGCCCTAAACTAGCGGCCGCCTACAATGAGCAGTTCTTC

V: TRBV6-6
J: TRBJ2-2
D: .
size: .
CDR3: CASSRIGLTGELFF
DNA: TGTGCCAGCAGTCGAATTGGGCTCACCGGGGAGCTGTTTTTT

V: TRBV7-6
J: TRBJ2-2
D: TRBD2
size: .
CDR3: CASSLRSGGPDTGELFF
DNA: TGTGCCAGCAGCTTAAGATCGGGAGGGCCGGACACCGGGGAGCTGTTTTTT

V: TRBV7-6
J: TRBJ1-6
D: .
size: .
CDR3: CASSLATLDSNSPLHF
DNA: TGTGCCAGCAGCTTAGCGACCCTGGACAGCAATTCACCCCTCCACTTT

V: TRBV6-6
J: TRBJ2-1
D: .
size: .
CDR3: CASSYSHYRNYNEQFF
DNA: TGTGCCAGCAGTTACTCCCACTACAGGAACTACAATGAGCAGTTCTTC

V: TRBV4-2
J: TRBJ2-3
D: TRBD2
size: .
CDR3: CASSQDWRLAGGTDTQYF
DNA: TGTGCCAGCAGCCAAGATTGGAGACTAGCGGGGGGCACAGATACGCAGTATTTT

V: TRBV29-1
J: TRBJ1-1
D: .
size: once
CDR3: CSVDAGAEDAEAFF
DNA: TGCAGCGTTGATGCGGGGGCAGAAGATGCTGAAGCTTTCTTT

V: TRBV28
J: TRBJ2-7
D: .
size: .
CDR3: CASSLWDSYEQYF
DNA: TGTGCCAGCAGTTTATGGGACAGCTACGAGCAGTACTTC

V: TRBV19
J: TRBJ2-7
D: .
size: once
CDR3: CASMSVYEQYF
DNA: TGTGCCAGTATGTCAGTATACGAGCAGTACTTC

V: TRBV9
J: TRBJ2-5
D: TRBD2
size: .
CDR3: CASSVAPSGSSGETQYF
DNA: TGTGCCAGCAGCGTAGCTCCAAGCGGGAGTTCGGGGGAGACCCAGTACTTC

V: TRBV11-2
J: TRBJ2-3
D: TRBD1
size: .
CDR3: CASSYRTGRDTQYF
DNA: TGTGCCAGCAGCTACCGGACAGGCAGAGATACGCAGTATTTT